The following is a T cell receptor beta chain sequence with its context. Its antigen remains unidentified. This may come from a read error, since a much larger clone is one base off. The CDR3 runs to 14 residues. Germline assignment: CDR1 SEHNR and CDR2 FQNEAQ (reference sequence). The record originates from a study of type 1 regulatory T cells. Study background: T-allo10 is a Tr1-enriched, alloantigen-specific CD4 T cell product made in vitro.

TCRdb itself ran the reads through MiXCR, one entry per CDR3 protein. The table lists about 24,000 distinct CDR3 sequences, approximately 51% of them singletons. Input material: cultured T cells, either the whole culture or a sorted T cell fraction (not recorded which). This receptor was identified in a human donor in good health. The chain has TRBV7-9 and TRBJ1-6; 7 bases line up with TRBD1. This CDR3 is CARSLSGGNSPLHF. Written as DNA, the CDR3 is TGTGCCCGCAGCTTATCAGGGGGTAACTCACCCCTCCACTTT.